Given below is one T cell receptor beta chain in context. Its antigen is currently unknown. This record belongs to a study of T-cell reconstitution after alpha-beta-depleted transplantation in children. Study-wide points: As was reported, about two months after transplant, alpha-beta T cells came from several hundred expanded graft clones. There were some patients whose high TCRbeta diversity at day 60 came from surviving recipient T cells and thymic progenitors. At one year after transplant, newly produced T cells mostly accounted for T-cell counts and diversity.

The ends lost 0 bases at V and 1 base at J; junction bases unmatched: 4. Germline values: CDR1 MNHEY, CDR2 SVGEGT. The CDR3 loop spans 17 amino acids. Using unique molecular identifiers, the investigators prepared the TCRbeta library. TCRdb passed the PCR reads through MiXCR, listing each CDR3 protein once. This sample has fewer than 550,000 distinct CDR3 sequences; 11% occur once, and the top ten carry 14%. The rearrangement links TRBV6-2 or TRBV6-3 to TRBJ2-1; 9 bases line up with TRBD2. The sequencing used PBMCs, mostly from graft donor cells, collected 180 days after TCRalphabeta/CD19-depleted stem cell transplant. The receptor's source is a female patient under 10 years old who had a stem cell transplant for aplastic anemia, so the T cells may come from the graft donor. CDR3 protein: CASSYSGSGRSYNEQFF. The CDR3 DNA follows: TGTGCCAGCAGTTACTCGGGTAGCGGGAGATCCTACAATGAGCAGTTCTTC.